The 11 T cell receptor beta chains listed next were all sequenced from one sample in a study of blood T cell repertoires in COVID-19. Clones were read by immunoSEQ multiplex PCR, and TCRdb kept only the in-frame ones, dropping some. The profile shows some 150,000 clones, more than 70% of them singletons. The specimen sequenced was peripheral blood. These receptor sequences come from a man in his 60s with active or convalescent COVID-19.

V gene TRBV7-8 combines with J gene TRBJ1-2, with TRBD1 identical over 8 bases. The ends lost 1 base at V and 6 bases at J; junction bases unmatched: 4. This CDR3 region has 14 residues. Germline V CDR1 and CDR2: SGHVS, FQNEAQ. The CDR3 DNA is TGTGCCAGCAGCTTAGGACAGGGGATCGATGGCTACACCTTC. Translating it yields CASSLGQGIDGYTF.

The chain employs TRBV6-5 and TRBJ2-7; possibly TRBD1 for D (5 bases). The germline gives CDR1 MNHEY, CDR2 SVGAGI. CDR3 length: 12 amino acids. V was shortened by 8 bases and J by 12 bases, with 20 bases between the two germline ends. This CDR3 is CASGAVTTMGYF. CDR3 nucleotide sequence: TGTGCCAGCGGGGCAGTCACTACGATGGGGTACTTC.

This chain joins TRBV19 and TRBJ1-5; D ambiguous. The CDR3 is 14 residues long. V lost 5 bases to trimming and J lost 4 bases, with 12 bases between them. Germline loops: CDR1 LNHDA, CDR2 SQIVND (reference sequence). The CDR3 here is CASSPLTGNQPQHF. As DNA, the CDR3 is TGTGCCAGTAGTCCGTTGACGGGAAATCAGCCCCAGCATTTT.

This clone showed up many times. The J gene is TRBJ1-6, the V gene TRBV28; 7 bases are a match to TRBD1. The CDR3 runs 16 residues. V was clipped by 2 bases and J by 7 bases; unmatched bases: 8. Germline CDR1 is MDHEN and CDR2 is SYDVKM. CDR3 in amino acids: CASSLTSQGLNSPLHF. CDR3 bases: TGTGCCAGCAGTTTAACCTCACAGGGGTTGAATTCACCCCTCCACTTT.

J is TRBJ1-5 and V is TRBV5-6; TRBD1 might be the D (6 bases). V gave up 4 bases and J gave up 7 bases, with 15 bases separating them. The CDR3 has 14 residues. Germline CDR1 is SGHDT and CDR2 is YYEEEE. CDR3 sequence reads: CASSAQGRRQPQHF. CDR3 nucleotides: TGTGCCAGCAGCGCACAGGGACGACGCCAGCCCCAGCATTTT.

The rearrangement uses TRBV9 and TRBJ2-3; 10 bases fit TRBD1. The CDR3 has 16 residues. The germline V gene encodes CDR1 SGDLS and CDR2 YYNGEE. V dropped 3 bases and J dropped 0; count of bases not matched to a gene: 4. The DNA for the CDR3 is TGTGCCAGCAGCGCGACAGGGGGCAGAAGCACAGATACGCAGTATTTT. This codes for CASSATGGRSTDTQYF.

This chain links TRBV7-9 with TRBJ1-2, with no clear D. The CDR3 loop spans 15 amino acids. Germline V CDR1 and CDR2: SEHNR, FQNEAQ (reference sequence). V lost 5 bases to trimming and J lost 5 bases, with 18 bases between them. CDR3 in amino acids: CASSPTTKSGYGYTF. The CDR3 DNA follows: TGTGCCAGCAGCCCCACGACGAAGTCGGGGTATGGCTACACCTTC. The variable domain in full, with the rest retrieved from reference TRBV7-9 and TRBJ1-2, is DTGVSQNPRHKITKRGQNVTFRCDPISEHNRLYWYRQTLGQGPEFLTYFQNEAQLEKSRLLSDRFSAERPKGSFSTLEIQRTEQGDSAMYLCASSPTTKSGYGYTFGSGTRLTVV.

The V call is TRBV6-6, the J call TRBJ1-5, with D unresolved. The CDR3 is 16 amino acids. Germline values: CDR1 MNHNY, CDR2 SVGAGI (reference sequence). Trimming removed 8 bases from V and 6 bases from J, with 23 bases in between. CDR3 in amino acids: CASGPFKDARFQPQHF. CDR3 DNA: TGTGCCAGCGGGCCCTTCAAAGACGCCCGGTTTCAGCCCCAGCATTTT.

Here the CDR3 DNA reads TGTGCCAGCAGCCGATCGGCCGGGACAGGGGGCCCCTACGAGCAGTACTTC. It yields the protein CASSRSAGTGGPYEQYF. J is TRBJ2-7 and V is TRBV6-6; 12 positions agree with TRBD1. J gave up 2 bases and V 6 bases, and 11 bases lay outside the gene matches. The CDR3 sequence is 17 residues long. Germline lookup yields CDR1 MNHNY and CDR2 SVGAGI (reference sequence).

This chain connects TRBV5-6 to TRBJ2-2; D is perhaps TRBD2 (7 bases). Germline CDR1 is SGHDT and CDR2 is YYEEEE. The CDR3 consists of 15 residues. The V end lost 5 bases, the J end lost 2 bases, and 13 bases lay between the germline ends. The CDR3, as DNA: TGTGCCAGCAGTCTGAGGGGGGGCAACACCGGGGAGCTGTTTTTT. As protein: CASSLRGGNTGELFF.

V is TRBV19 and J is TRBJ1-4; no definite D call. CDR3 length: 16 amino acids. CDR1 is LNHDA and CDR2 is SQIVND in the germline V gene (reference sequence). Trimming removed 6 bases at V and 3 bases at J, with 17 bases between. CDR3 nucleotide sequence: TGTGCCAGTAGGCCTAGCCCGTCCGGGGCTAATGAAAAACTGTTTTTT. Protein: CASRPSPSGANEKLFF.